This entry describes one TCR beta chain. Its antigen is not known. This entry is derived from a study of CD8 T cells in ankylosing spondylitis. Study-level results: Disease-linked clones reportedly showed significant enrichment in matched ankylosing spondylitis synovial fluid.

Germline values: CDR1 KGHSH, CDR2 LQKENI. This CDR3 comprises 18 residues. V was clipped by 4 bases and J by 0 bases, with 20 bases between them. Quantitative 5'-RACE with molecular barcodes was used to make the TCR beta libraries. TCRdb independently ran MiXCR on the 5' RACE reads; one entry per CDR3 protein. The profile shows approximately 140,000 distinct CDR3 sequences, around 42% of them singletons. The origin of this receptor is a male donor with ankylosing spondylitis. The sequencing sample was made of synovial fluid, either unsorted or a sorted T cell fraction (not recorded which). The chain is built from TRBV18 and TRBJ2-3; D is perhaps TRBD1 or TRBD2 (5 bases each). The CDR3 reads CASSRRTRGLTSTDTQYF. The CDR3 bases are TGTGCCAGCTCACGACGGACACGCGGACTGACTAGCACAGATACGCAGTATTTT.